This section outlines one T cell receptor (beta chain) sequence together with its context. The antigen is unknown. PCR involved 60 Vbeta and 13 Jbeta primers. Libraries were prepared by immunoSEQ multiplex PCR; TCRdb keeps only in-frame clonotypes and omits some of them. The top ten hold about 2.8% of the sample, which has around 63,000 clones, 79% seen once. Trimming pared 3 bases from V and 8 bases from J, leaving 13 bases between. This CDR3 has 14 amino acids. Germline V gene lookup returns CDR1 MNHEY and CDR2 SMNVEV (reference sequence). The source of the sample is a study of cytomegalovirus exposure and HLA in healthy donors. Study-wide results and caveats: Researchers reported in a later analysis that a missense DCLRE1C variant was tied to TCR beta V- and J-gene trimming. Among TCR beta chains, those listed as cytomegalovirus-associated numbered roughly 150. In an earlier analysis, in some 500 donors, most V segments appeared productive either ~87% or ~30% of the time.

The source is a woman younger than 45 in good health and CMV-seronegative. The V and J genes are TRBV27 and TRBJ1-4; D is unresolved. The sample comprised PBMCs. The CDR3 nucleotides are TGTGCCAGCAGTTTTTTACAGCCTGGGGAAAAACTGTTTTTT. This gives the protein CASSFLQPGEKLFF.